The clone carrying this TCR beta chain has only a few counts. The sample comes from a study of control samples from healthy donors and cancer patients. The germline CDR1 and CDR2 sequences are SGHDN and FVKESK. The V segment lost 1 base and the J segment 11 bases; nucleotides outside the gene matches: 8. This CDR3 region has 14 residues. Libraries were prepared by immunoSEQ multiplex PCR; TCRdb keeps only in-frame clonotypes and omits some of them. The sample includes approximately 50,000 clones, roughly nine tenths of them seen just once. V gene TRBV14 combines with J gene TRBJ1-2, with TRBD1 identical over 9 bases. The sequence came from a man in his sixties with head and neck cancer. The sequenced sample consisted of PBMCs. This chain's CDR3 is CASSQGLRDRAYTF. CDR3 bases: TGTGCCAGCAGCCAAGGCTTAAGGGACAGGGCTTACACCTTC.